The 16 T cell receptor beta chains given below trace back to one sample, sequenced in a study of blood T cell repertoires in COVID-19. Generated by immunoSEQ multiplex PCR, the TCRdb table keeps only in-frame clones and is missing some. This table has roughly 270,000 clones, around 80% appearing once. The sample was PBMCs or T cells enriched from blood (not recorded which). Source of these receptors: a man aged 35-49 years who had been exposed to COVID-19.

This clone showed up many times. The chain uses TRBV2 and TRBJ2-3; tentative D call: TRBD2 (6 bases). The V and J ends lost 3 bases and 4 bases respectively, with 17 bases between them. Germline V gives CDR1 SNHLY, CDR2 FYNNEI. The CDR3 loop spans 16 amino acids. The CDR3 sequence: CASSESRMRGADTQYF. In DNA form, the CDR3 reads TGTGCCAGCAGTGAGAGTCGGATGCGGGGTGCAGATACGCAGTATTTT. Full variable domain (outside the CDR3, taken from reference TRBV2 and TRBJ2-3): EPEVTQTPSHQVTQMGQEVILRCVPISNHLYFYWYRQILGQKVEFLVSFYNNEISEKSEIFDDQFSVERPDGSNFTLKIRSTKLEDSAMYFCASSESRMRGADTQYFGPGTRLTVL.

The chain carries TRBV21-1 and TRBJ2-7; TRBD2 reflects the table's D call only, with no check against the DNA. TRBV21-1 is classified as a pseudogene. The CDR3 is made up of 14 amino acids. The CDR3 here is CASNQRESDYEQYF. CDR3 nucleotide sequence: TGTGCCAGCAACCAGCGGGAGTCCGATTACGAGCAGTACTTC.

CDR3 loop: CSARGAGEFEQYF. For the CDR3, the DNA is TGCAGCGCCCGGGGCGCAGGGGAGTTCGAGCAGTACTTC. The J gene is TRBJ2-7, the V gene TRBV29-1; D perhaps matches TRBD1 (6 bases). Trimming took off 7 bases at V and 6 bases at J, with 19 bases between the two ends. Germline CDR1 is SQVTM and CDR2 is ANQGSEA. The CDR3 is 13 residues long.

The chain links TRBV29-1 to TRBJ2-2; D remains unclear. V was shortened by 3 bases and J by 3 bases, with 5 bases between the two germline ends. The germline CDR1 and CDR2 sequences are SQVTM and ANQGSEA. The CDR3 length is 12 residues. The chain's CDR3 is CSVDIDTGELFF. DNA of the CDR3: TGCAGCGTTGATATCGACACCGGGGAGCTGTTTTTT.

V usage is TRBV5-3 and J usage is TRBJ1-5, with TRBD1 matching 9 bases. TRBV5-3 is annotated as an ORF whose role is uncertain. After removal of 3 bases from V and 6 bases from J, the junction contained 4 bases not matched to a gene. This CDR3 is 14 amino acids long. The CDR3 is CARSWDRVFQPQHF. Here the CDR3 DNA reads TGTGCCAGAAGCTGGGACAGGGTTTTTCAGCCCCAGCATTTT.

This sequence joins TRBV5-1 and TRBJ2-5; TRBD1 agrees at 7 bases. Germline CDR1 SGHRS, CDR2 YFSETQ. V shed 1 base and J 8 bases; nucleotides not matched to a gene: 20. This CDR3 spans 18 amino acids. The CDR3: CASSLNDPGTVDKRTQYF. CDR3 in DNA: TGCGCCAGCAGCTTGAATGACCCCGGGACAGTCGACAAGAGAACCCAGTACTTC.

This clone occurred a few times. The CDR3 coding sequence is TGTGGCACGAAAGACAGGGGCTCCGGGCAGCCCCAGCATTTT. This translates into CGTKDRGSGQPQHF. The J gene is TRBJ1-5, the V gene TRBV19; 8 bases line up with TRBD1. This CDR3 has 14 amino acids. CDR1 and CDR2 (germline): LNHDA, SQIVND (reference sequence).

The V gene is TRBV6-5, the J gene TRBJ2-3, with 7 bases that match TRBD1. Germline V gives CDR1 MNHEY, CDR2 SVGAGI. The CDR3 has 14 amino acids. With V trimmed by 6 bases and J by 4 bases, 7 bases remained unmatched. CDR3 amino acids: CASSLTGFSDTQYF. CDR3 DNA sequence: TGTGCCAGCAGCCTGACAGGGTTCTCAGATACGCAGTATTTT.

V usage is TRBV2 and J usage is TRBJ2-3; 10 bases are shared with TRBD1. Germline CDR1 is SNHLY and CDR2 is FYNNEI. This CDR3 spans 13 amino acids. After removal of 8 bases from V and 3 bases from J, the junction contained 2 bases not matched to a gene. As DNA, the CDR3 is TGTGCCAGCCGGGACAGGGGTACAGATACGCAGTATTTT. Its protein product is CASRDRGTDTQYF.

V is TRBV12-3 or TRBV12-4 and J is TRBJ1-1, with 7 bases that match TRBD1. The CDR3 is made up of 13 amino acids. J gave up 6 bases and V 6 bases, and 7 bases lay outside the gene matches. The CDR3 DNA sequence: TGTGCCAGCAGGCCTGACAGGGCCTCTGAAGCTTTCTTT. It yields the protein CASRPDRASEAFF.

This chain uses TRBV10-1 with TRBJ2-2, with 9 bases lining up with TRBD2. The CDR3 runs 14 residues. The germline V gene encodes CDR1 WNHNN and CDR2 SYGVQD (reference sequence). After removal of 8 bases from V and 4 bases from J, the junction contained 5 bases not matched to a gene. The CDR3 DNA is TGCGCCAGCGGAACGGGACTAGCCACCGGGGAGCTGTTTTTT. It codes for CASGTGLATGELFF.

The chain links TRBV30 to TRBJ1-2, with 9 bases aligning to TRBD1. CDR1 and CDR2 (germline): GTSNPN, SVGIG (reference sequence). V lost 0 bases and J lost 5; bases outside the gene matches: 10. This CDR3 has 16 residues. The DNA for the CDR3 is TGTGCCTGGAGTGTACAATTTCCGACAGGGGGTTATGGCTACACCTTC. Translation gives CAWSVQFPTGGYGYTF.

The J gene is TRBJ2-3, the V gene TRBV3-1 (or the pseudogene TRBV3-2); D perhaps matches TRBD1 (5 bases). CDR1 and CDR2 (germline): LGHDT, YNNKEL (reference sequence). The CDR3 is 12 residues long. V was trimmed by 5 bases and J by 7 bases, leaving 10 bases between them. The CDR3 DNA reads TGTGCCAGCAGCTTTCAGGGTAATACGCAGTATTTT. Translation: CASSFQGNTQYF.

The chain couples TRBV6-5 to TRBJ1-1; D is unclear. Germline V gene lookup returns CDR1 MNHEY and CDR2 SVGAGI. V lost 4 bases to trimming and J lost 5 bases, with 20 bases between them. CDR3 length: 16 amino acids. This CDR3 is CASSSSLAGRVTEAFF. The CDR3 region has the DNA TGTGCCAGCAGTTCGTCCCTGGCGGGGAGGGTAACTGAAGCTTTCTTT.

The count of this clone is one. The chain carries TRBV27 and TRBJ2-5; 8 positions agree with TRBD1. Trimming removed 4 bases from V and 5 bases from J; junction bases left unmatched: 3. The CDR3 runs 13 residues. Looked up from germline, CDR1 is MNHEY and CDR2 is SMNVEV (reference sequence). The CDR3 nucleotides read TGTGCCAGCAGTTACAGGGGGTGGGAGACCCAGTACTTC. It specifies CASSYRGWETQYF.

The chain joins TRBV27 to TRBJ2-1; TRBD2 agrees at 7 bases. The ends lost 0 bases at V and 6 bases at J; junction bases unmatched: 17. Germline V gene lookup returns CDR1 MNHEY and CDR2 SMNVEV (reference sequence). The CDR3 covers 19 residues. The CDR3 coding sequence is TGTGCCAGCAGTTTATCGACGATTGCGGGAGTGGGTATTGTCAATGAGCAGTTCTTC. Translated: CASSLSTIAGVGIVNEQFF.